The next 14 T cell receptor beta chains were all read from a single sample in a study of blood T cell repertoires in COVID-19. Libraries were prepared by immunoSEQ multiplex PCR; TCRdb keeps only in-frame clonotypes and omits some of them. The sample has about 69,000 clones; approximately 75% are singletons. The sequencing sample was made of peripheral blood. These TCRs come from a human donor in a cohort sampled during active COVID-19.

V usage is TRBV5-4 and J usage is TRBJ1-2; 10 nucleotides agree with TRBD1. From germline, CDR1 is SGHNT and CDR2 YYREEE (reference sequence). The CDR3 length is 15 residues. J was trimmed by 4 bases and V by 6 bases; bases with no gene match: 9. CDR3 sequence: CASNPTGGFSYGYTF. Written as DNA, the CDR3 is TGTGCCAGCAACCCGACAGGGGGCTTTAGCTATGGCTACACCTTC.

This rearrangement joins TRBV6-4 to TRBJ2-3; D gene unclear. CDR3 size: 13 residues. In germline, CDR1 is MRHNA, CDR2 SNTAGT. With 6 bases removed from V and 0 bases from J, the gap between germline ends came to 7 bases. The CDR3 DNA sequence: TGTGCCAGCAGCTCTTTAAGCACAGATACGCAGTATTTT. This codes for CASSSLSTDTQYF.

This chain links TRBV15 with TRBJ2-7; no reliable D call. Germline CDR1 is LNHNV and CDR2 is YYDKDF (reference sequence). V dropped 0 bases and J dropped 3 bases, with 9 bases sitting between them. The CDR3 contains 14 residues. CDR3 loop: CATSRDPRIYEQYF. CDR3 nucleotides: TGTGCCACCAGCAGAGATCCTAGAATCTACGAGCAGTACTTC.

The rearrangement joins TRBV14 to TRBJ1-2; D is possibly TRBD1 (5 bases). The CDR3 contains 15 residues. The V end was cut by 0 bases, the J end by 8 bases, with 16 bases between. CDR1 and CDR2 from the germline V gene are SGHDN and FVKESK. For the CDR3, the DNA is TGTGCCAGCAGCCAAGATCCGCCAGGGCGAGGCGGCTACACCTTC. Its translation is CASSQDPPGRGGYTF.

This chain links TRBV6-5 with TRBJ1-6; D is undetermined. This CDR3 has 14 residues. Deletions cut 2 bases from V and 7 bases from J, with 9 bases between. Germline assignment: CDR1 MNHEY and CDR2 SVGAGI. Here the CDR3 reads CASSYMEANSPLHF. The DNA of the CDR3 is TGTGCCAGCAGTTACATGGAAGCGAATTCACCCCTCCACTTT.

The J gene is TRBJ1-1, the V gene TRBV2, with D perhaps TRBD1 (6 bases). V lost 6 bases to trimming and J lost 8 bases, with 10 bases between them. This CDR3 is 11 amino acids long. Germline V gives CDR1 SNHLY, CDR2 FYNNEI. The DNA of the CDR3 is TGTGCCAGCAGCAGTGGGACAGAAGCTTTCTTT. This translates into CASSSGTEAFF.

The table lists this clone with a few counts. The J gene is TRBJ1-2, the V gene TRBV5-1; 7 nucleotides align to TRBD1. The CDR3 consists of 13 residues. Germline V gene sequence: CDR1 SGHRS, CDR2 YFSETQ. V gave up 5 bases and J gave up 1 base; unmatched junction bases: 2. Here the CDR3 DNA reads TGCGCCAGCAGGGGGGACAGTAACTATGGCTACACCTTC. Protein sequence: CASRGDSNYGYTF.

This clone has a single count. Other DNA sequences within the sample encode an identical CDR3. The chain combines TRBV28 with TRBJ1-4, with TRBD1 matching over 10 bases. Germline V CDR1 and CDR2: MDHEN, SYDVKM. CDR3 size: 14 residues. The V gene end was trimmed by 5 bases and the J gene end by 11 bases; junction bases not matched to a gene: 8. The CDR3 reads CASSGGQGSGKLFF. The CDR3 nucleotides read TGTGCCAGCAGTGGGGGACAGGGGAGCGGGAAACTGTTTTTT. The full variable domain, with the rest looked up from reference TRBV28 and TRBJ1-4, is DVKVTQSSRYLVKRTGEKVFLECVQDMDHENMFWYRQDPGLGLRLIYFSYDVKMKEKGDIPEGYSVSREKKERFSLILESASTNQTSMYLCASSGGQGSGKLFFGSGTQLSVL.

This rearrangement joins TRBV29-1 to TRBJ2-5; TRBD1 aligns across 7 bases. The CDR3 contains 13 residues. The V gene end was trimmed by 3 bases and the J gene end by 2 bases; junction bases not matched to a gene: 3. CDR1 is SQVTM and CDR2 is ANQGSEA in the germline V gene. CDR3: CSVDGTAQETQYF. CDR3 nucleotide sequence: TGCAGCGTTGATGGGACAGCGCAAGAGACCCAGTACTTC.

This chain connects TRBV6-6 to TRBJ1-6; D gene ambiguous. The CDR3 is 15 amino acids. CDR1 is MNHNY, CDR2 SVGAGI, per germline (reference sequence). Trimming took off 5 bases at V and 4 bases at J, with 12 bases between the two ends. The CDR3 loop is CASSPLAGYNSPLHF. DNA for the CDR3: TGTGCCAGCAGTCCCCTCGCGGGGTATAATTCACCCCTCCACTTT.

The V and J genes are TRBV5-1 and TRBJ1-4; 8 bases match TRBD1. Germline assignment: CDR1 SGHRS and CDR2 YFSETQ. This CDR3 has 14 amino acids. J gave up 4 bases and V 3 bases, and 2 bases lay outside the gene matches. In DNA, the CDR3 is TGCGCCAGCAGCTCGACAGGGGTTAATGAAAAACTGTTTTTT. The encoded protein is CASSSTGVNEKLFF.

The sample holds one count of this clone. The chain couples TRBV28 to TRBJ2-2, with D tentatively TRBD1 (6 bases). V shed 6 bases and J shed 4 bases, with 15 bases lying between them. The CDR3 is 15 residues long. Germline V CDR1 and CDR2: MDHEN, SYDVKM. The CDR3 is CASSSGQGSTGELFF. The CDR3 coding sequence is TGTGCCAGCAGCAGTGGGCAGGGGAGCACCGGGGAGCTGTTTTTT.

The rearrangement links TRBV5-1 to TRBJ2-7; D may be TRBD1 (6 bases). The germline V and J ends were trimmed by 8 bases and 2 bases, with 20 bases remaining between them. The CDR3 extends over 15 amino acids. The V gene's germline CDR1 is SGHRS and CDR2 YFSETQ. CDR3 coding DNA: TGCGCCAGTTCTCCTGTTCGGGACACCACCTACGAGCAGTACTTC. It codes for CASSPVRDTTYEQYF.

This clone was counted only a few times. CDR3 loop: CATLFTGGPYEQYF. The CDR3 DNA reads as TGTGCCACCCTATTCACAGGGGGGCCTTACGAGCAGTACTTC. The rearrangement links TRBV6-5 to TRBJ2-7, with 8 bases identical to TRBD1. From germline, CDR1 is MNHEY and CDR2 SVGAGI. The CDR3 is 14 amino acids. The ends lost 10 bases at V and 4 bases at J; junction bases unmatched: 12.